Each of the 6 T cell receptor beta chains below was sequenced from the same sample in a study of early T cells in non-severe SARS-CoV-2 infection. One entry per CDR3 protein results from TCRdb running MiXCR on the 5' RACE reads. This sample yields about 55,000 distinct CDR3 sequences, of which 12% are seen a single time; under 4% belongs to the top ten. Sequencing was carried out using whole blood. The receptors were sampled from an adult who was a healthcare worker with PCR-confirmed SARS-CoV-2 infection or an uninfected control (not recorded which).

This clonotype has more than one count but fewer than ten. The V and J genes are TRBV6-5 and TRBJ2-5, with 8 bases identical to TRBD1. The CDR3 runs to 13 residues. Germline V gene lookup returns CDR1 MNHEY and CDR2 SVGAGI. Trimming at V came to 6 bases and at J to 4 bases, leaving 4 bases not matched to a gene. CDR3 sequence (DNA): TGTGCCAGCAGGCCAGGGGGCGGAGAGACCCAGTACTTC. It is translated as CASRPGGGETQYF.

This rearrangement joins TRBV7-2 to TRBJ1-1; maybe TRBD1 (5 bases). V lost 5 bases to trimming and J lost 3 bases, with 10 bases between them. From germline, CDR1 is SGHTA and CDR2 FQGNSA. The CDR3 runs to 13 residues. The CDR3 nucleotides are TGTGCCAGCAGCCGAAGAGGGGACACTGAAGCTTTCTTT. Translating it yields CASSRRGDTEAFF.

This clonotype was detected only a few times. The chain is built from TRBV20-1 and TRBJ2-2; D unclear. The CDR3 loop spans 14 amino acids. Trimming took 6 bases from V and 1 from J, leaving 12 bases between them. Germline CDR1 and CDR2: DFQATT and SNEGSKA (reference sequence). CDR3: CSAAGPRNTGELFF. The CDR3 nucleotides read TGCAGTGCCGCCGGGCCTCGGAACACCGGGGAGCTGTTTTTT.

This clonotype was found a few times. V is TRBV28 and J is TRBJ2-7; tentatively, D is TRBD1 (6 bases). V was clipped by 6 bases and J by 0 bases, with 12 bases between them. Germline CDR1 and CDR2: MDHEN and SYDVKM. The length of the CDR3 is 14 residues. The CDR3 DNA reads TGTGCCAGCAGATTAGGGGGAAGCTCCTACGAGCAGTACTTC. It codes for CASRLGGSSYEQYF. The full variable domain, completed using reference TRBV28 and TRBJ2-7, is DVKVTQSSRYLVKRTGEKVFLECVQDMDHENMFWYRQDPGLGLRLIYFSYDVKMKEKGDIPEGYSVSREKKERFSLILESASTNQTSMYLCASRLGGSSYEQYFGPGTRLTVT.

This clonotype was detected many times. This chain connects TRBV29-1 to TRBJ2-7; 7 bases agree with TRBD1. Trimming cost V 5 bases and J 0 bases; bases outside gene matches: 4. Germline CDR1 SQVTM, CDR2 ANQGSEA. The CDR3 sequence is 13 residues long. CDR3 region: CSVLDRDSYEQYF. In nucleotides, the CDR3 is TGCAGCGTTTTAGACAGGGACTCCTACGAGCAGTACTTC.

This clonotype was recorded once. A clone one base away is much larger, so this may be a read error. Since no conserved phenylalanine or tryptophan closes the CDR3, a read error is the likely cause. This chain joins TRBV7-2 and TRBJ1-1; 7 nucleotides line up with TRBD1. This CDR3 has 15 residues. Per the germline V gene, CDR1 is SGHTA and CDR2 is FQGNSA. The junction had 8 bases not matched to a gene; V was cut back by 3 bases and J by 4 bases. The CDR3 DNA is TGTGCCAGCAGCTTCCCAGGGGGAACCTCCACTGAAGCTTTCATT. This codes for CASSFPGGTSTEAFI.